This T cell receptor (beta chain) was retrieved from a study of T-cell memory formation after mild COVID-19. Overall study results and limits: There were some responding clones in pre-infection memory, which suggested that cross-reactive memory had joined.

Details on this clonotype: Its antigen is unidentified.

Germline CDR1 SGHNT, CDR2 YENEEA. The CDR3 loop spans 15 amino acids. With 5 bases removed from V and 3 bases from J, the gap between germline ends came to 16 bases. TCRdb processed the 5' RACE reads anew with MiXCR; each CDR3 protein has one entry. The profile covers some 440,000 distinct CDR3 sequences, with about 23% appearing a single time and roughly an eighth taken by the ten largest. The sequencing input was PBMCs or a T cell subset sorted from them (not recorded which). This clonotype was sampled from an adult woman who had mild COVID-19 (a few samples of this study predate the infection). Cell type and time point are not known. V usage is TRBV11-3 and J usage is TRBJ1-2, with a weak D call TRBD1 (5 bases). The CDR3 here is CASSPGPTPDYGYTF. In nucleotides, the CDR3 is TGTGCCAGCAGCCCGGGACCGACCCCTGACTATGGCTACACCTTC.